A selection of T cell receptor beta chains follows, all from one sample in a study of spatial heterogeneity in lung cancer. TCRdb processed the 5' RACE reads anew with MiXCR; each CDR3 protein has one entry. Here the sample spans approximately 39,000 distinct CDR3 sequences, less than 9.5% being singletons. Sequences were derived from PBMCs, sampled at surgery. The receptors were sampled from a female donor with early-stage non-small cell lung cancer. Both conserved end residues are part of each CDR3. Fields, in order: CDR3 length, V gene, CDR3 protein.

>13|TRBV7-3
CASSLNPSYEQFF
>14|TRBV2
CASIRDRGTDTQYF
>13|TRBV2
CASSEGSQAQQYF
>15|TRBV20-1
CSARGAGLSYNEQFF
>15|TRBV10-3
CAISDLKIRFNEQFF
>14|TRBV28
CASSPWTRGGTQYF
>14|TRBV5-1
CASSLSLAQETQYF
>14|TRBV7-9
CASSYRDSQETQYF
>12|TRBV6-2/TRBV6-3
CASRVPGGELFF
>15|TRBV15
CATSRDLGNNSPLHF
>17|TRBV4-2
CASSPGLAGDISYEQYF
>15|TRBV4-3
CASSQFGFSNYGYTF
>16|TRBV10-1
CASSEGLAGGTDTQYF
>16|TRBV4-2
CASSQSRGSLSYEQYF